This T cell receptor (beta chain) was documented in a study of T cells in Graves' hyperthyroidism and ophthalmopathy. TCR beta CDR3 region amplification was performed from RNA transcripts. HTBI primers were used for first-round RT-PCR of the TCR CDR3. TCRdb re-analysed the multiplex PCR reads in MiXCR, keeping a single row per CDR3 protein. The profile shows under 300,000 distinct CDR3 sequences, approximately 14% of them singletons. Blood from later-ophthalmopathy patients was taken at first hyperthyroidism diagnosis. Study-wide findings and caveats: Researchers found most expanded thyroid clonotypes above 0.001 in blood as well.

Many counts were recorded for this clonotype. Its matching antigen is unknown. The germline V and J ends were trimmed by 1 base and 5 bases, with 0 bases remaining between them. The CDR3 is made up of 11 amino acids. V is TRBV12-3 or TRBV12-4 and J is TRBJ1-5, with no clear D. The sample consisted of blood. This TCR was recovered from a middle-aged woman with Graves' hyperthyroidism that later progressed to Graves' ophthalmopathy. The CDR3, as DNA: TGTGCCAGCAGTTTAGATCAGCCCCAGCATTTT. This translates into CASSLDQPQHF.